Below are 26 T cell receptor beta chains sequenced from a single sample in a study of T cell responses to AZD1222 COVID-19 vaccine. TCRdb's copy holds only in-frame clones and misses some; the assay was immunoSEQ multiplex PCR. The sample has about 110,000 clones, roughly 85% seen once; the top ten hold around 3%. The specimen was peripheral blood, collected on day 0 of AZD1222 vaccination. The receptors were sampled from an adult in good health.

CDR3 loop: CASSYPSGPQPQHF. CDR3 bases: TGTGCCAGCAGTTACCCCTCCGGGCCCCAGCCCCAGCATTTT. The chain carries TRBV6-2 or TRBV6-3 and TRBJ1-5; D remains ambiguous. There are 14 residues in the CDR3. From germline, CDR1 is MNHEY and CDR2 SVGEGT. V gave up 2 bases and J gave up 7 bases, with 12 bases separating them.

Note on this clone: The same CDR3 can be traced to other DNA sequences in this sample. The chain carries TRBV18 and TRBJ1-4; 10 bases align to TRBD1. J lost 5 bases, V lost 3 bases, and 0 bases had no gene match. There are 14 residues in the CDR3. Germline-derived CDR1 and CDR2 are KGHSH and LQKENI. DNA of the CDR3: TGTGCCAGCTCACCGGGACAGGGGAATGAAAAACTGTTTTTT. Its protein product is CASSPGQGNEKLFF.

This chain uses TRBV3-1 (or the pseudogene TRBV3-2) with TRBJ2-3; the D gene is possibly TRBD2 (5 bases). Per the germline V gene, CDR1 is LGHDT and CDR2 is YNNKEL (reference sequence). The CDR3 spans 15 residues. The V and J ends lost 5 bases and 6 bases respectively, with 18 bases between them. CDR3 bases: TGTGCCAGCAGCTCTCGACTGAGGGTAGGGGATACGCAGTATTTT. Amino acid sequence: CASSSRLRVGDTQYF.

The J gene is TRBJ2-5, the V gene TRBV7-2; tentative D call: TRBD2 (6 bases). The length of the CDR3 is 14 residues. The germline V and J ends were trimmed by 3 bases and 5 bases, with 13 bases remaining between them. Germline assignment: CDR1 SGHTA and CDR2 FQGNSA. The CDR3 coding sequence is TGTGCCAGCAGCTTCGGAGCGGGCATGGAGACCCAGTACTTC. Protein product: CASSFGAGMETQYF.

This clone was recorded once. The gene calls are TRBV5-1 and TRBJ2-1; 11 bases are shared with TRBD2. The CDR3 has 14 residues. The V gene's germline CDR1 is SGHRS and CDR2 YFSETQ. The V gene end was trimmed by 9 bases and the J gene end by 5 bases; junction bases not matched to a gene: 7. This CDR3 reads CATSTSGADNEQFF. The CDR3 DNA is TGCGCCACCTCGACTAGCGGGGCTGACAATGAGCAGTTCTTC.

The rearrangement uses TRBV28 and TRBJ1-2; D unresolved. In germline, CDR1 is MDHEN, CDR2 SYDVKM. There are 11 residues in the CDR3. CDR3 protein: CAVSTGYGYTF. DNA of the CDR3: TGTGCTGTTAGTACTGGCTATGGCTACACCTTC.

This clone was found once. The V and J genes are TRBV5-4 and TRBJ1-1, with TRBD1 identical over 9 bases. Per the germline V gene, CDR1 is SGHNT and CDR2 is YYREEE (reference sequence). This CDR3 has 16 amino acids. V dropped 5 bases and J dropped 4; count of bases not matched to a gene: 12. CDR3 bases: TGTGCCAGCAGGGATACAGGGGGCGCGAGTTTCACTGAAGCTTTCTTT. As protein: CASRDTGGASFTEAFF.

This clone was recorded once. V usage is TRBV12-5 and J usage is TRBJ2-7, with 10 positions matching TRBD1. CDR3 length: 17 amino acids. The trim removed 0 bases at V and 3 bases at J, leaving 8 bases unmatched. Germline V gene lookup returns CDR1 LGHNT and CDR2 FRNRAP. CDR3 region: CASGLVTGGTGVYEQYF. In DNA form, the CDR3 reads TGTGCTAGTGGTTTGGTAACGGGTGGGACAGGGGTCTACGAGCAGTACTTC.

This clone came up once. The chain uses TRBV5-4 and TRBJ2-2; D is ambiguous. The CDR3 extends over 17 amino acids. Germline V gives CDR1 SGHNT, CDR2 YYREEE (reference sequence). Trimming removed 2 bases at V and 3 bases at J, with 17 bases between. The CDR3 reads CASSFPYATPDTGELFF. In DNA form, the CDR3 reads TGTGCCAGCAGCTTTCCCTACGCCACGCCGGACACCGGGGAGCTGTTTTTT.

A single count supports this clone. This chain connects TRBV6-5 to TRBJ1-2; no definite D call. Deletions cut 7 bases from V and 7 bases from J, with 19 bases between. The CDR3 is 14 amino acids. Germline loops: CDR1 MNHEY, CDR2 SVGAGI. CDR3 residues: CASTPVFSRGGYTF. In DNA form, the CDR3 reads TGTGCCAGCACCCCGGTATTCTCTCGTGGTGGCTACACCTTC.

The genes are TRBV6-6 and TRBJ2-1; 12 bases are a match to TRBD1. CDR1 is MNHNY, CDR2 SVGAGI, per germline (reference sequence). This CDR3 contains 15 residues. V dropped 5 bases and J dropped 8; count of bases not matched to a gene: 7. This chain's CDR3 is CASSRDRGRFDEQFF. DNA of the CDR3: TGTGCCAGCAGTAGGGACAGGGGGCGCTTTGATGAGCAGTTCTTC.

The chain is built from TRBV5-5 and TRBJ1-2; D gene unclear. CDR3 length equals 12 residues. Deletions cut 2 bases from V and 6 bases from J, with 8 bases between. CDR1 is SGHKS and CDR2 is YYEKEE in the germline V gene (reference sequence). The CDR3: CASSFRYDGYTF. The CDR3 region has the DNA TGTGCCAGCAGCTTTAGGTATGATGGCTACACCTTC. The entire variable domain, with the rest obtained from reference TRBV5-5 and TRBJ1-2, is as follows: DAGVTQSPTHLIKTRGQQVTLRCSPISGHKSVSWYQQVLGQGPQFIFQYYEKEERGRGNFPDRFSARQFPNYSSELNVNALLLGDSALYLCASSFRYDGYTFGSGTRLTVV.

This chain uses TRBV7-2 with TRBJ2-3; possible D gene TRBD1, 5 bases. The CDR3 is 16 amino acids. Looked up from germline, CDR1 is SGHTA and CDR2 is FQGNSA. Deletions cut 5 bases from V and 2 bases from J, with 17 bases between. The CDR3 loop reads CASSTGLRSLTDTQYF. The DNA of the CDR3 is TGTGCCAGCAGCACAGGCCTCCGGAGCCTCACAGATACGCAGTATTTT.

This clone was observed a handful of times. The chain has TRBV9 and TRBJ1-2; D ambiguous. The CDR3 sequence is 12 residues long. V gave up 0 bases and J gave up 1 base, with 1 base separating them. The germline V gene encodes CDR1 SGDLS and CDR2 YYNGEE. CDR3 protein: CASSVDNYGYTF. The CDR3 DNA sequence: TGTGCCAGCAGCGTAGATAACTATGGCTACACCTTC.

The CDR3: CASSQGGRQEQETQYF. As DNA, the CDR3 is TGTGCCAGCAGCCAAGGGGGAAGACAGGAACAAGAGACCCAGTACTTC. The V and J genes are TRBV4-2 and TRBJ2-5, with D possibly matching TRBD1 (6 bases). The CDR3 has 16 amino acids. Germline lookup yields CDR1 LGHNA and CDR2 YNFKEQ. V lost 1 base and J 2 bases, leaving 14 bases between the germline ends.

The CDR3 reads CASSQDWELSTNEQFF. CDR3 nucleotides: TGTGCCAGCAGCCAAGATTGGGAATTGAGCACCAATGAGCAGTTCTTC. The rearrangement links TRBV3-1 (or the pseudogene TRBV3-2) to TRBJ2-1; D gene ambiguous. The germline gives CDR1 LGHDT, CDR2 YNNKEL (reference sequence). V was trimmed by 0 bases and J by 6 bases, leaving 15 bases between them. This CDR3 region has 16 residues.

The gene calls are TRBV6-5 and TRBJ2-1; 8 bases map to TRBD1. The CDR3 length is 15 residues. CDR1 MNHEY and CDR2 SVGAGI come from the germline V gene. J lost 4 bases, V lost 6 bases, and 8 bases had no gene match. CDR3 sequence (DNA): TGTGCCAGCAGGCCCCGCGACAGGGGATACAATGAGCAGTTCTTC. This encodes CASRPRDRGYNEQFF.

The V call is TRBV10-3, the J call TRBJ1-6; TRBD1 is a possible D gene (5 bases). V was trimmed by 3 bases and J by 7 bases, leaving 10 bases between them. CDR3 size: 14 residues. CDR1 and CDR2 from the germline V gene are ENHRY and SYGVKD. The CDR3 region is CAISEGTGNSPLHF. The CDR3, as DNA: TGTGCCATCAGTGAAGGGACGGGAAATTCACCCCTCCACTTT.

The chain is built from TRBV2 and TRBJ1-1; D may be TRBD1 (5 bases). The V end was cut by 0 bases, the J end by 7 bases, with 15 bases between. Looked up from germline, CDR1 is SNHLY and CDR2 is FYNNEI. This CDR3 is 15 amino acids long. CDR3 sequence: CASSEAPPGFDEAFF. Here the CDR3 DNA reads TGTGCCAGCAGTGAAGCCCCTCCAGGGTTCGATGAAGCTTTCTTT.

The DNA of the CDR3 is TGTGCCAGTAGCCAGGGGGGTGCTGGAAACACCATATATTTT. It encodes CASSQGGAGNTIYF. V is TRBV19 and J is TRBJ1-3; 7 bases align to TRBD1. This CDR3 is built from 14 residues. Per germline, CDR1 LNHDA and CDR2 SQIVND (reference sequence). Trimming took 6 bases from V and 2 from J; bases not matched to a gene: 4.

The rearrangement links TRBV28 to TRBJ1-2; D gene ambiguous. The CDR3 covers 16 residues. Trimming removed 5 bases at V and 7 bases at J, with 23 bases between. Germline V CDR1 and CDR2: MDHEN, SYDVKM. The CDR3 DNA is TGTGCCAGCAGTCCTCCCGCCCATCAATTCACACCTGGCTACACCTTC. Translation: CASSPPAHQFTPGYTF.

The V call is TRBV15, the J call TRBJ2-7; 7 bases agree with TRBD1. The CDR3 spans 13 residues. J was trimmed by 5 bases and V by 5 bases; bases with no gene match: 6. Germline CDR1 reads LNHNV; CDR2 reads YYDKDF (reference sequence). The chain's CDR3 is CATSEQGDDEQYF. CDR3 nucleotides: TGTGCCACCAGCGAGCAGGGGGACGACGAGCAGTACTTC.

V gene TRBV10-1 combines with J gene TRBJ1-2; 7 bases are shared with TRBD1. The V gene's germline CDR1 is WNHNN and CDR2 SYGVQD (reference sequence). This CDR3 region has 15 residues. V was clipped by 3 bases and J by 3 bases; unmatched bases: 7. This CDR3 reads CASSDSTGAHYGYTF. As DNA, the CDR3 is TGCGCCAGCAGTGACAGCACAGGGGCCCACTATGGCTACACCTTC.

The gene calls are TRBV11-3 and TRBJ2-1; no definite D call. This CDR3 is built from 15 residues. V gave up 0 bases and J gave up 0 bases, with 6 bases separating them. Per germline, CDR1 SGHNT and CDR2 YENEEA. The CDR3 protein is CASSLESSSYNEQFF. The CDR3 region has the DNA TGTGCCAGCAGCTTAGAATCAAGCTCCTACAATGAGCAGTTCTTC.

This clone turned up a few times. V is TRBV6-4 and J is TRBJ2-1; D may match TRBD1 or TRBD2 (6 bases each). Germline CDR1 reads MRHNA; CDR2 reads SNTAGT. This CDR3 has 16 amino acids. The V end was cut by 8 bases, the J end by 4 bases, with 21 bases between. The DNA of the CDR3 is TGTGCCAGCTCCACCGAGGGGGGCCTTTCGTACAATGAGCAGTTCTTC. This translates into CASSTEGGLSYNEQFF.

The CDR3 nucleotides are TGTGCCAGCAGTCCAACTCGTCCCGTGGGACAGAAAAACATTCAGTACTTC. Translated, it gives CASSPTRPVGQKNIQYF. The V call is TRBV28, the J call TRBJ2-4; 7 bases line up with TRBD1. The CDR3 consists of 17 residues. The ends lost 5 bases at V and 4 bases at J; junction bases unmatched: 14. CDR1 MDHEN and CDR2 SYDVKM come from the germline V gene.